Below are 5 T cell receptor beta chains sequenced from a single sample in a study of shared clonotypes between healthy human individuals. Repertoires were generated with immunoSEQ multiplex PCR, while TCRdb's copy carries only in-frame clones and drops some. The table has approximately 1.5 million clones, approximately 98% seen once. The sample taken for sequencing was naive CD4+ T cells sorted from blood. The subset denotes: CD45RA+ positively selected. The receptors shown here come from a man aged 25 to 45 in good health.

CDR3 DNA sequence: TGTGCCATCAGCGCGGACAGGGGGGAGCAGTACTTC. As protein: CAISADRGEQYF. The chain carries TRBV10-3 and TRBJ2-7; 10 bases line up with TRBD1. With V trimmed by 6 bases and J by 7 bases, 3 bases remained unmatched. This CDR3 is 12 amino acids long. Germline V gene data show CDR1 as ENHRY and CDR2 as SYGVKD.

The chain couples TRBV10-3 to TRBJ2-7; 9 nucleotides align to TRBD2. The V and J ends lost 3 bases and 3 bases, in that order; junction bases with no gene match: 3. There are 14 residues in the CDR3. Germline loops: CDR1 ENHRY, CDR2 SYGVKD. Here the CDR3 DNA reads TGTGCCATCAGTGAATGGCGGGAGGGCTACGAGCAGTACTTC. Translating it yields CAISEWREGYEQYF.

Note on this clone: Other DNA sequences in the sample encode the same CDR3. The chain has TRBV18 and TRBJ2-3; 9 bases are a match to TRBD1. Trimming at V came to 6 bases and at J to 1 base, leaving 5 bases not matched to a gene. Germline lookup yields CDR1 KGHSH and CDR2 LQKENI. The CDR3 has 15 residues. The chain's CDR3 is CASSPGQGGTDTQYF. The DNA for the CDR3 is TGTGCCAGCTCGCCGGGACAGGGCGGCACAGATACGCAGTATTTT.

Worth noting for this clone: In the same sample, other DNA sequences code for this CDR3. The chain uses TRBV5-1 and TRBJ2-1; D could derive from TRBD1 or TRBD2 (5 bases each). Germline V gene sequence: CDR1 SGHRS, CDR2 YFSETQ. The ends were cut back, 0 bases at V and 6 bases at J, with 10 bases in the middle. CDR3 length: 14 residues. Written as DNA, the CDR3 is TGCGCCAGCAGCTTGGTCGCAGGGAGCAATGAGCAGTTCTTC. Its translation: CASSLVAGSNEQFF. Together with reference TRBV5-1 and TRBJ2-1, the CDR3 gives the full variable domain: KAGVTQTPRYLIKTRGQQVTLSCSPISGHRSVSWYQQTPGQGLQFLFEYFSETQRNKGNFPGRFSGRQFSNSRSEMNVSTLELGDSALYLCASSLVAGSNEQFFGPGTRLTVL.

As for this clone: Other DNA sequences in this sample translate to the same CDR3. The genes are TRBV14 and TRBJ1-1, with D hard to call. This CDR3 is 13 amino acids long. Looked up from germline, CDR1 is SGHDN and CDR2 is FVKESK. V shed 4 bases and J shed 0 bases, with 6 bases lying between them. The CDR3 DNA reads TGTGCCAGCAGCCTAAAAATGAACACTGAAGCTTTCTTT. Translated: CASSLKMNTEAFF.